These T cell receptor beta chains were read from a single sample in a study of siplizumab effects on memory and regulatory T cells. Method: immunoSEQ multiplex PCR; TCRdb's copy keeps in-frame clones and lacks some. Among about 110,000 clones listed, about 90% were seen once. Sequencing was performed on Tregs sorted from blood. All receptors come from a human donor in good health. CDR3s include the opening cysteine and the closing phenylalanine or tryptophan. A D gene is named only where the DNA matches it firmly. Where a row states a size, it is once, few, many or the class of an expanded clone; other rows omit it.

d_call: TRBD2
cdr3_length: 20
clone_size: .
v_call: TRBV19
j_call: TRBJ2-3
cdr3_aa: CASSMMFSGSSPPLTDTQYF
cdr3_nt: TGTGCCAGTAGTATGATGTTTAGCGGGAGTTCCCCCCCACTCACAGATACGCAGTATTTT

d_call: .
cdr3_length: 17
clone_size: .
v_call: TRBV9
j_call: TRBJ1-1
cdr3_aa: CASSEPRGGSRNTEAFF
cdr3_nt: TGTGCCAGCAGCGAACCCAGGGGAGGCAGCAGAAACACTGAAGCTTTCTTT

d_call: .
cdr3_length: 16
clone_size: once
v_call: TRBV7-3
j_call: TRBJ2-3
cdr3_aa: CASSLIGEDTTDTQYF
cdr3_nt: TGTGCCAGCAGCTTAATTGGAGAGGACACCACAGATACGCAGTATTTT

d_call: TRBD1
cdr3_length: 14
clone_size: .
v_call: TRBV5-1
j_call: TRBJ2-7
cdr3_aa: CASSLGTAIYEQYF
cdr3_nt: TGCGCCAGCAGCTTAGGGACAGCGATCTACGAGCAGTACTTC

d_call: .
cdr3_length: 16
clone_size: .
v_call: TRBV7-8
j_call: TRBJ1-6
cdr3_aa: CASSLSPGPTGSPLHF
cdr3_nt: TGTGCCAGCAGCTTATCCCCAGGACCTACAGGCTCACCCCTCCACTTT

d_call: .
cdr3_length: 14
clone_size: .
v_call: TRBV5-1
j_call: TRBJ2-3
cdr3_aa: CASSIDVNTDTQYF
cdr3_nt: TGCGCCAGCAGTATCGATGTCAACACAGATACGCAGTATTTT

d_call: .
cdr3_length: 14
clone_size: .
v_call: TRBV21-1
j_call: TRBJ2-1
cdr3_aa: CASSKVASYNEQFF
cdr3_nt: TGTGCCAGCAGCAAAGTAGCTAGCTACAATGAGCAGTTCTTC

d_call: .
cdr3_length: 14
clone_size: .
v_call: TRBV10-3
j_call: TRBJ1-2
cdr3_aa: CAISEPSGTPGYTF
cdr3_nt: TGTGCCATCAGTGAGCCTTCCGGAACGCCTGGCTACACCTTC

d_call: .
cdr3_length: 15
clone_size: .
v_call: TRBV18
j_call: TRBJ2-2
cdr3_aa: CASSPAPMDTGELFF
cdr3_nt: TGTGCCAGCTCACCTGCACCCATGGACACCGGGGAGCTGTTTTTT

d_call: TRBD2
cdr3_length: 17
clone_size: .
v_call: TRBV18
j_call: TRBJ2-4
cdr3_aa: CASSPTLGAGVKNIQYF
cdr3_nt: TGTGCCAGCTCACCGACGTTGGGAGCGGGAGTCAAAAACATTCAGTACTTC

d_call: .
cdr3_length: 17
clone_size: .
v_call: TRBV5-6
j_call: TRBJ2-3
cdr3_aa: CASSLDTGPHTTDTQYF
cdr3_nt: TGTGCCAGCAGCTTGGATACCGGGCCCCACACGACAGATACGCAGTATTTT

d_call: .
cdr3_length: 15
clone_size: .
v_call: TRBV6-6
j_call: TRBJ2-1
cdr3_aa: CASSYGWSRFGEQFF
cdr3_nt: TGTGCCAGCAGTTACGGCTGGAGCCGATTCGGTGAGCAGTTCTTC

d_call: TRBD1
cdr3_length: 16
clone_size: .
v_call: TRBV6-6
j_call: TRBJ2-5
cdr3_aa: CASSWGQGVGKETQYF
cdr3_nt: TGTGCCAGCAGTTGGGGACAGGGAGTGGGTAAGGAGACCCAGTACTTC

d_call: TRBD2
cdr3_length: 16
clone_size: .
v_call: TRBV6-5
j_call: TRBJ2-1
cdr3_aa: CASSYRLAGGPNEQFF
cdr3_nt: TGTGCCAGCAGTTACCGCCTAGCGGGAGGGCCCAATGAGCAGTTCTTC

d_call: TRBD2
cdr3_length: 17
clone_size: .
v_call: TRBV19
j_call: TRBJ2-1
cdr3_aa: CASSLRTSGNPYNEQFF
cdr3_nt: TGTGCCAGTAGTCTGAGGACTAGCGGGAATCCTTACAATGAGCAGTTCTTC

d_call: .
cdr3_length: 13
clone_size: few
v_call: TRBV5-1
j_call: TRBJ1-5
cdr3_aa: CASSGGPNQPQHF
cdr3_nt: TGCGCCAGCAGTGGGGGGCCAAATCAGCCCCAGCATTTT

d_call: TRBD1
cdr3_length: 13
clone_size: .
v_call: TRBV6-5
j_call: TRBJ1-2
cdr3_aa: CASRPGTGSGYTF
cdr3_nt: TGTGCCAGCAGACCCGGGACAGGCAGTGGCTACACCTTC

d_call: .
cdr3_length: 16
clone_size: .
v_call: TRBV18
j_call: TRBJ2-7
cdr3_aa: CASSLTYQGEHYEQYF
cdr3_nt: TGTGCCAGCTCACTCACGTACCAAGGTGAACACTACGAGCAGTACTTC

d_call: .
cdr3_length: 18
clone_size: .
v_call: TRBV27
j_call: TRBJ2-3
cdr3_aa: CASSLLSGRRGLTDTQYF
cdr3_nt: TGTGCCAGCAGTTTACTTTCGGGGCGACGAGGGCTAACAGATACGCAGTATTTT

d_call: .
cdr3_length: 13
clone_size: .
v_call: TRBV7-2
j_call: TRBJ2-1
cdr3_aa: CASSFLLSNEQFF
cdr3_nt: TGTGCCAGCAGCTTCCTTCTAAGCAATGAGCAGTTCTTC

d_call: .
cdr3_length: 16
clone_size: .
v_call: TRBV4-1
j_call: TRBJ1-5
cdr3_aa: CASSQELGPLGQPQHF
cdr3_nt: TGCGCCAGCAGCCAAGAACTAGGACCTCTTGGTCAGCCCCAGCATTTT

d_call: TRBD1
cdr3_length: 14
clone_size: .
v_call: TRBV2
j_call: TRBJ2-4
cdr3_aa: CASSMTGAKNIQYF
cdr3_nt: TGTGCCAGCAGTATGACAGGGGCCAAAAACATTCAGTACTTC

d_call: TRBD2
cdr3_length: 15
clone_size: .
v_call: TRBV9
j_call: TRBJ2-1
cdr3_aa: CASSVGGSVYNEQFF
cdr3_nt: TGTGCCAGCAGCGTCGGGGGGAGTGTGTACAATGAGCAGTTCTTC

d_call: .
cdr3_length: 15
clone_size: .
v_call: TRBV6-1
j_call: TRBJ2-3
cdr3_aa: CASSKILRSTDTQYF
cdr3_nt: TGTGCCAGCAGTAAGATTTTGCGGAGCACAGATACGCAGTATTTT

d_call: .
cdr3_length: 12
clone_size: once
v_call: TRBV2
j_call: TRBJ2-7
cdr3_aa: CASRRGSYEQYF
cdr3_nt: TGTGCCAGCAGAAGGGGCAGCTACGAGCAGTACTTC

d_call: .
cdr3_length: 16
clone_size: .
v_call: TRBV10-3
j_call: TRBJ1-2
cdr3_aa: CAISDQISRINYGYTF
cdr3_nt: TGTGCCATCAGTGACCAAATTAGCAGGATTAACTATGGCTACACCTTC

d_call: TRBD2
cdr3_length: 17
clone_size: .
v_call: TRBV18
j_call: TRBJ2-1
cdr3_aa: CASSPPPGLAGANEQFF
cdr3_nt: TGTGCCAGCTCACCACCACCAGGACTAGCGGGAGCAAATGAGCAGTTCTTC

d_call: .
cdr3_length: 11
clone_size: few
v_call: TRBV5-6
j_call: TRBJ1-2
cdr3_aa: CASSLDHGYTF
cdr3_nt: TGTGCCAGCAGCCTCGACCACGGGTACACCTTC

d_call: TRBD1
cdr3_length: 12
clone_size: .
v_call: TRBV5-5
j_call: TRBJ1-2
cdr3_aa: CASSFPGGGYTF
cdr3_nt: TGTGCCAGCAGCTTTCCAGGGGGCGGCTACACCTTC

d_call: .
cdr3_length: 12
clone_size: .
v_call: TRBV2
j_call: TRBJ1-2
cdr3_aa: CASSGTDYGYTF
cdr3_nt: TGTGCCAGCAGTGGGACGGACTATGGCTACACCTTC

d_call: .
cdr3_length: 13
clone_size: once
v_call: TRBV5-1
j_call: TRBJ2-5
cdr3_aa: CASSLGPGETQYF
cdr3_nt: TGCGCCAGCAGCTTGGGACCGGGGGAGACCCAGTACTTC

d_call: .
cdr3_length: 13
clone_size: .
v_call: TRBV25-1
j_call: TRBJ1-1
cdr3_aa: CASSDLFGGAAFF
cdr3_nt: TGTGCCAGCAGTGACCTCTTCGGGGGCGCAGCTTTCTTT

d_call: .
cdr3_length: 13
clone_size: .
v_call: TRBV6-1
j_call: TRBJ1-1
cdr3_aa: CASIRAANTEAFF
cdr3_nt: TGTGCCAGCATCCGCGCAGCGAACACTGAAGCTTTCTTT

d_call: TRBD1
cdr3_length: 14
clone_size: .
v_call: TRBV7-9
j_call: TRBJ1-2
cdr3_aa: CASSSRTGEFGYTF
cdr3_nt: TGTGCCAGCAGCTCCCGGACAGGGGAGTTTGGCTACACCTTC

d_call: TRBD1
cdr3_length: 14
clone_size: .
v_call: TRBV7-7
j_call: TRBJ2-7
cdr3_aa: CASSPGTGDYEQYF
cdr3_nt: TGTGCTAGCAGCCCCGGGACAGGGGACTACGAGCAGTACTTC

d_call: .
cdr3_length: 15
clone_size: .
v_call: TRBV7-9
j_call: TRBJ2-2
cdr3_aa: CASSPTGTSSGELFF
cdr3_nt: TGTGCCAGCAGCCCTACCGGGACTTCCTCCGGGGAGCTGTTTTTT

d_call: .
cdr3_length: 15
clone_size: .
v_call: TRBV5-1
j_call: TRBJ1-4
cdr3_aa: CASSLLYSPGEKLFF
cdr3_nt: TGCGCCAGCAGCTTGCTGTACTCCCCTGGAGAAAAACTGTTTTTT